The table lists the clone carrying this T cell receptor (beta chain) with many counts. Antigen: not known. The entry originates in a study of identical twins. Study-wide points: Models underestimated out-of-frame TCR alpha sharing in monozygotic twins. Invariant populations such as MAIT and iNKT cells could partly muddle zero-insertion analyses. Cord blood beta clonotypes that were abundant carried fewer insertions, and memory repertoires showed no such trend.

Trimming removed 4 bases from V and 5 bases from J; junction bases left unmatched: 10. CDR1 and CDR2 (germline): SGHRS, YFSETQ. CDR3 length: 15 residues. MiXCR, run by TCRdb on the 5' RACE reads, gives a single entry per CDR3 protein. Of about 700,000 distinct CDR3 sequences listed, roughly 6% are singletons. The sequence was collected from a man aged 18 to 30 in good health. Sequenced sample: naive T cells sorted from blood. The V gene is TRBV5-1, the J gene TRBJ2-7; the match to TRBD1 covers 9 bases. Here the CDR3 reads CASSSPDRGNDEQYF. The CDR3 DNA follows: TGCGCCAGCAGCAGTCCGGACAGGGGTAACGACGAGCAGTACTTC.